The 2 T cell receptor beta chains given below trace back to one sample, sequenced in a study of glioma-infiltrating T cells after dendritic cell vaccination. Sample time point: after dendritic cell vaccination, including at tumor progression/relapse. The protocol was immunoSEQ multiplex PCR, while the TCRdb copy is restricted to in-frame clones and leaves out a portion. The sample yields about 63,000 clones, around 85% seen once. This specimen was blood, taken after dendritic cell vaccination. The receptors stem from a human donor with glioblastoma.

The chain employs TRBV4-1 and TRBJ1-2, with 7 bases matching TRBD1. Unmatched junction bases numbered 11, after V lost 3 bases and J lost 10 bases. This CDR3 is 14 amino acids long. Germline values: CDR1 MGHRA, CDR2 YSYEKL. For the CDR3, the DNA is TGCGCCAGCAGCCAGTCAAGGGGGCTCTGCGACTACACCTTC. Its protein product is CASSQSRGLCDYTF.

The chain's CDR3 is CASSLGGTGGTEAFF. DNA for the CDR3: TGTGCCAGCAGCTTAGGAGGGACAGGGGGCACTGAAGCTTTCTTT. The chain carries TRBV11-3 and TRBJ1-1, with 11 bases aligning to TRBD1. V lost 1 base and J lost 4; bases outside the gene matches: 2. The CDR3 has 15 amino acids. Germline V lookup: CDR1 SGHNT, CDR2 YENEEA. The full variable domain, with the rest looked up from reference TRBV11-3 and TRBJ1-1, is EAGVVQSPRYKIIEKKQPVAFWCNPISGHNTLYWYLQNLGQGPELLIRYENEEAVDDSQLPKDRFSAERLKGVDSTLKIQPAELGDSAVYLCASSLGGTGGTEAFFGQGTRLTVV.